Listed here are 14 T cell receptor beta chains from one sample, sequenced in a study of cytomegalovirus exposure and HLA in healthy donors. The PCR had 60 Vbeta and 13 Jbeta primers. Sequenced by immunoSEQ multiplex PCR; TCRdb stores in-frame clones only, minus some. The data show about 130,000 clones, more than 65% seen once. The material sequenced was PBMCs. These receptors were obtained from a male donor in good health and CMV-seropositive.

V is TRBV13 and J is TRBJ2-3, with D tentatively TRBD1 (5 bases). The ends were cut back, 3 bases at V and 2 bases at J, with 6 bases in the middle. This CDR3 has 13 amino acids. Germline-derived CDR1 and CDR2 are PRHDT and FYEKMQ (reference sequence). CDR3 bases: TGTGCCAGCAGCTTGGACATCACAGATACGCAGTATTTT. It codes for CASSLDITDTQYF.

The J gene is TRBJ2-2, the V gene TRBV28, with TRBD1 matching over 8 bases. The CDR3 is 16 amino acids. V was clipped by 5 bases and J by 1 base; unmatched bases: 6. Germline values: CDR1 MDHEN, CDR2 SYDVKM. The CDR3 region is CASSLSGQVNTGELFF. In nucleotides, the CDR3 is TGTGCCAGCAGTCTCTCGGGACAGGTGAACACCGGGGAGCTGTTTTTT.

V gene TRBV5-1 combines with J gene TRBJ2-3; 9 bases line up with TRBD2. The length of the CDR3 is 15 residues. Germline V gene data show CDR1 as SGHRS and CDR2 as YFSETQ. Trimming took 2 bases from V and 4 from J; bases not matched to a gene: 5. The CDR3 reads CASSLQRGDADTQYF. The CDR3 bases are TGCGCCAGCAGCTTACAGCGGGGGGATGCAGATACGCAGTATTTT.

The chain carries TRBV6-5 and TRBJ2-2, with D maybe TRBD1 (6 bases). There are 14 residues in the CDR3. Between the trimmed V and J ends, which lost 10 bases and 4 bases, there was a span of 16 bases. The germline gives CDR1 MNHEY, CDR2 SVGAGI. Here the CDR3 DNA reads TGTGCCACTATGAAAATGACAGGCACCGGGGAGCTGTTTTTT. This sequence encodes CATMKMTGTGELFF.

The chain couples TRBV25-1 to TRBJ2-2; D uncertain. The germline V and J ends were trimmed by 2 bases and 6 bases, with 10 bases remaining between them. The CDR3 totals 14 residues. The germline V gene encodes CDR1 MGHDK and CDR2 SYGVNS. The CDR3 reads CASSENPGSGELFF. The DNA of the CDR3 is TGTGCCAGCAGTGAAAATCCCGGGTCCGGGGAGCTGTTTTTT.

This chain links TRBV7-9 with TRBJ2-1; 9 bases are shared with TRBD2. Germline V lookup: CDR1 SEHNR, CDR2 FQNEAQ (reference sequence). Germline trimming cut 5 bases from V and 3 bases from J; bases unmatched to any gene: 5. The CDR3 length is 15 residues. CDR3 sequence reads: CASSPIAGDYNEQFF. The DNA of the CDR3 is TGTGCCAGCAGCCCAATAGCGGGAGACTACAATGAGCAGTTCTTC. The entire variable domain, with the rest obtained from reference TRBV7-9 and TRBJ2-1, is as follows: DTGVSQNPRHKITKRGQNVTFRCDPISEHNRLYWYRQTLGQGPEFLTYFQNEAQLEKSRLLSDRFSAERPKGSFSTLEIQRTEQGDSAMYLCASSPIAGDYNEQFFGPGTRLTVL.

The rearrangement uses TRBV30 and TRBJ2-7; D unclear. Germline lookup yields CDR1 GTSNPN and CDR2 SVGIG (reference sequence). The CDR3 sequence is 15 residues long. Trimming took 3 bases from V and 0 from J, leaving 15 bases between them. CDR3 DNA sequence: TGTGCCTGGAGCCCTAGACTGAGGAGCTCCTACGAGCAGTACTTC. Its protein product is CAWSPRLRSSYEQYF.

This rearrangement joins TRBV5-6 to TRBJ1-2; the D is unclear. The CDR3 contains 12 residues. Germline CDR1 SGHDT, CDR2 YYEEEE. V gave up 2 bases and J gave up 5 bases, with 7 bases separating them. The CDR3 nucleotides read TGTGCCAGCAGCTTCGCGGATTATGGCTACACCTTC. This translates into CASSFADYGYTF.

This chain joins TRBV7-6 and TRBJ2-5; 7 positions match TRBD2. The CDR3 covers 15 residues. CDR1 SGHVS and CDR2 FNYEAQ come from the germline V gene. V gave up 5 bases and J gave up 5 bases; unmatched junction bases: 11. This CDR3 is CASSPKSRGVETQYF. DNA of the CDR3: TGTGCCAGCAGCCCTAAGAGCCGGGGGGTGGAGACCCAGTACTTC.

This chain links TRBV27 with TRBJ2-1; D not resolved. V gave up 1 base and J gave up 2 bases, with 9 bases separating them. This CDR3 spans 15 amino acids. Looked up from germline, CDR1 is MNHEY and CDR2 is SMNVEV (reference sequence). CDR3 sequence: CASSLYYNPYNEQFF. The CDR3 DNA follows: TGTGCCAGCAGTTTATACTATAACCCCTACAATGAGCAGTTCTTC.

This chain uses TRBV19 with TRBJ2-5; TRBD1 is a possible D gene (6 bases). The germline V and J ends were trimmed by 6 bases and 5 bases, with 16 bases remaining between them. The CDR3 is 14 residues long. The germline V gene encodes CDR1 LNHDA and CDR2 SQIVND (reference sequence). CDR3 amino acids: CASSQVQGWETQYF. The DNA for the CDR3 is TGTGCCAGTAGCCAAGTACAGGGTTGGGAGACCCAGTACTTC. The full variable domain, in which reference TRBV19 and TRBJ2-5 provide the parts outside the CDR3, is DGGITQSPKYLFRKEGQNVTLSCEQNLNHDAMYWYRQDPGQGLRLIYYSQIVNDFQKGDIAEGYSVSREKKESFPLTVTSAQKNPTAFYLCASSQVQGWETQYFGPGTRLLVL.

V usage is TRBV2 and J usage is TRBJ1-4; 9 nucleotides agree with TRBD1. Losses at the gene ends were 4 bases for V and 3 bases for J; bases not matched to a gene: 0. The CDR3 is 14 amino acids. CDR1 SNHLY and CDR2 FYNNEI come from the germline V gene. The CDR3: CASSGQGANEKLFF. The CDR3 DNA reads TGTGCCAGCAGTGGACAGGGGGCTAATGAAAAACTGTTTTTT.

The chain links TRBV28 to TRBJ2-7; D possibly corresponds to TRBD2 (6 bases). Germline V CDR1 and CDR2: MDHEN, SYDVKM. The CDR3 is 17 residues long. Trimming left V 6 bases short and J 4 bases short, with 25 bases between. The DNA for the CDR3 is TGTGCCAGCAGAAAAAGGGTTGTTGGACTAAGGGCATACGAGCAGTACTTC. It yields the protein CASRKRVVGLRAYEQYF.

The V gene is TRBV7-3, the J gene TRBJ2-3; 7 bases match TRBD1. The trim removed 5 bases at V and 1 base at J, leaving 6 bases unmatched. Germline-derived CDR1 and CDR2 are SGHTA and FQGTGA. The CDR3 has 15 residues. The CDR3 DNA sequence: TGTGCCAGCAGCCTCGACAGGGTAGGCACAGATACGCAGTATTTT. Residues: CASSLDRVGTDTQYF. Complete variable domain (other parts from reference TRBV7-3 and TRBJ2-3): GAGVSQTPSNKVTEKGKYVELRCDPISGHTALYWYRQSLGQGPEFLIYFQGTGAADDSGLPNDRFFAVRPEGSVSTLKIQRTERGDSAVYLCASSLDRVGTDTQYFGPGTRLTVL.